These 2 T cell receptor beta chains were all obtained from the same sample, sequenced in a study of T-cell reconstitution after alpha-beta-depleted transplantation in children. TCRbeta library construction was performed incorporating unique molecular identifiers. A single record per CDR3 protein comes from TCRdb applying MiXCR to the PCR reads. The sample records approximately 350,000 distinct CDR3 sequences, about a sixth being singletons. The starting material was PBMCs, mostly from graft donor cells, obtained 360 days after TCRalphabeta/CD19-depleted stem cell transplant. These receptor sequences come from a male patient aged 2-9 years who had a stem cell transplant for acute lymphoblastic leukemia, so the T cells may come from the graft donor.

This clonotype was counted ten times or more. This chain links TRBV3-1 with TRBJ1-1, with D possibly being TRBD1 (5 bases). V lost 3 bases and J lost 4, with 12 bases in between. Germline V lookup: CDR1 LGHDT, CDR2 YNNKEL (reference sequence). The CDR3 extends over 14 amino acids. The CDR3, as DNA: TGTGCCAGCAGCCAGGTGCAGGGAAGCACTGAAGCTTTCTTT. This gives the protein CASSQVQGSTEAFF.

Many counts were recorded for this clonotype. The chain uses TRBV4-2 and TRBJ2-7, with D perhaps matching TRBD1 (6 bases). CDR1 is LGHNA, CDR2 YNFKEQ, per germline. Trimming left V 0 bases short and J 3 bases short, with 12 bases between. The CDR3 consists of 15 residues. CDR3 sequence: CASSQDPRQVYEQYF. CDR3 in DNA: TGTGCCAGCAGCCAAGATCCTCGACAGGTCTACGAGCAGTACTTC.